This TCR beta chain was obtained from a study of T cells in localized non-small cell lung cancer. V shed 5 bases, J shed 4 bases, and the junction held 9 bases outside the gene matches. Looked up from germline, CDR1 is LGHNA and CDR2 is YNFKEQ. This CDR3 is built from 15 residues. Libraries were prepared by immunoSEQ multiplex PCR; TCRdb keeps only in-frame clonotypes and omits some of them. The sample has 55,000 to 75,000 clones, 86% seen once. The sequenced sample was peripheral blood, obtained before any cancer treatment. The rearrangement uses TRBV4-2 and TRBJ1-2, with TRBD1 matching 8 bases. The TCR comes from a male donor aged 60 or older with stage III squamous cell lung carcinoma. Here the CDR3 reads CASSGSGRGLYGYTF. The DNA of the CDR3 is TGTGCCAGCAGCGGAAGCGGCAGGGGGCTCTATGGCTACACCTTC.